These 31 T cell receptor beta chains were all obtained from the same sample, sequenced in a study of beta chain features in type 1 diabetes. Sequenced material consisted of expressed TCRB transcripts (all of the isolated RNA was reverse transcribed). Sequencing was performed with immunoSEQ multiplex PCR; in TCRdb, only in-frame clones are kept and a portion is missing. The table lists about 230,000 clones, 9.6% of them singletons. Sequenced input: naive CD4+ T cells from blood. The receptors stem from a woman younger than 35 in good health.

The chain combines TRBV5-1 with TRBJ2-1, with 7 positions matching TRBD1. The CDR3 covers 15 residues. V was pared by 3 bases and J by 8 bases, with 11 bases of the junction left unmatched. Germline CDR1 reads SGHRS; CDR2 reads YFSETQ. The CDR3 DNA reads TGCGCCAGCAGCTCGGGACAGAGAAATGGAGATGAGCAGTTCTTC. This gives the protein CASSSGQRNGDEQFF. The whole variable domain, remainder taken from reference TRBV5-1 and TRBJ2-1, is KAGVTQTPRYLIKTRGQQVTLSCSPISGHRSVSWYQQTPGQGLQFLFEYFSETQRNKGNFPGRFSGRQFSNSRSEMNVSTLELGDSALYLCASSSGQRNGDEQFFGPGTRLTVL.

V usage is TRBV4-2 and J usage is TRBJ2-3; 7 bases match TRBD2. The CDR3 length is 16 residues. The V and J ends lost 1 base and 3 bases, in that order; junction bases with no gene match: 7. Per germline, CDR1 LGHNA and CDR2 YNFKEQ. CDR3 amino acids: CASSQGQVGGTDTQYF. CDR3 nucleotides: TGTGCCAGCAGCCAAGGGCAAGTGGGGGGGACAGATACGCAGTATTTT.

This rearrangement joins TRBV7-9 to TRBJ2-1, with D perhaps TRBD2 (5 bases). The V end was cut by 1 base, the J end by 5 bases, with 9 bases between. The CDR3 contains 14 residues. Germline assignment: CDR1 SEHNR and CDR2 FQNEAQ (reference sequence). The CDR3 coding sequence is TGTGCCAGCAGCTTAGAGGGAGCCAACAATGAGCAGTTCTTC. The encoded protein is CASSLEGANNEQFF. The full variable domain, rest sourced from reference TRBV7-9 and TRBJ2-1, is DTGVSQNPRHKITKRGQNVTFRCDPISEHNRLYWYRQTLGQGPEFLTYFQNEAQLEKSRLLSDRFSAERPKGSFSTLEIQRTEQGDSAMYLCASSLEGANNEQFFGPGTRLTVL.

This chain joins TRBV27 and TRBJ2-4, with D tentatively TRBD2 (6 bases). CDR1 MNHEY and CDR2 SMNVEV come from the germline V gene (reference sequence). The CDR3 extends over 13 amino acids. V was clipped by 4 bases and J by 9 bases, with 13 bases between them. CDR3 in amino acids: CASSSGGVSIQYF. CDR3 nucleotides: TGTGCCAGCAGTTCGGGCGGGGTTAGCATTCAGTACTTC.

The chain carries TRBV29-1 and TRBJ1-1, with 10 bases aligning to TRBD1. V shed 5 bases, J shed 4 bases, and the junction held 7 bases outside the gene matches. The CDR3 covers 14 residues. Looked up from germline, CDR1 is SQVTM and CDR2 is ANQGSEA. The CDR3 loop reads CSVYGTGDGTEAFF. The CDR3 DNA follows: TGCAGCGTTTACGGGACAGGGGACGGCACTGAAGCTTTCTTT.

This clone was counted only a few times. The chain is built from TRBV5-1 and TRBJ2-1; TRBD2 aligns across 7 bases. Germline CDR1 reads SGHRS; CDR2 reads YFSETQ. The CDR3 consists of 16 residues. V was clipped by 3 bases and J by 6 bases; unmatched bases: 12. The CDR3 loop reads CASSSSGIPSGNEQFF. Here the CDR3 DNA reads TGCGCCAGCAGCTCCTCCGGGATTCCTAGCGGCAATGAGCAGTTCTTC. Full variable domain (rest looked up from reference TRBV5-1 and TRBJ2-1): KAGVTQTPRYLIKTRGQQVTLSCSPISGHRSVSWYQQTPGQGLQFLFEYFSETQRNKGNFPGRFSGRQFSNSRSEMNVSTLELGDSALYLCASSSSGIPSGNEQFFGPGTRLTVL.

This clone was counted many times. This sequence joins TRBV7-2 and TRBJ1-2, with a tentative D call TRBD1 (5 bases). Trimming took off 5 bases at V and 7 bases at J, with 17 bases between the two ends. Looked up from germline, CDR1 is SGHTA and CDR2 is FQGNSA. The CDR3 is made up of 14 amino acids. The CDR3 nucleotides are TGTGCCAGCAGCCCCTGGGCCAGGGCTCGTGGCTACACCTTC. Protein product: CASSPWARARGYTF.

This clone was seen only a few times. The chain carries TRBV10-2 and TRBJ2-5; TRBD1 matches 7 bases. Germline V lookup: CDR1 WSHSY, CDR2 SAAADI. V was clipped by 4 bases and J by 4 bases; unmatched bases: 9. The CDR3 is made up of 15 amino acids. The chain's CDR3 is CASSGTGSRRETQYF. The CDR3 nucleotides read TGCGCCAGCAGTGGGACAGGTTCCCGGAGAGAGACCCAGTACTTC.

The chain employs TRBV2 and TRBJ1-5; the match to TRBD1 covers 10 bases. Germline V CDR1 and CDR2: SNHLY, FYNNEI. The J segment lost 7 bases and the V segment lost 4 bases, leaving 10 bases of the junction unmatched. The CDR3 runs 16 residues. CDR3 sequence: CASSARQGATGQPQHF. The CDR3 DNA reads TGTGCCAGCAGTGCCAGACAGGGGGCAACGGGGCAGCCCCAGCATTTT.

This clone turned up a few times. The genes are TRBV6-5 and TRBJ2-7; TRBD1 matches 8 bases. This CDR3 has 15 residues. V gave up 6 bases and J gave up 2 bases; unmatched junction bases: 9. The germline gives CDR1 MNHEY, CDR2 SVGAGI. The CDR3 here is CASRRIEDRAYEQYF. For the CDR3, the DNA is TGTGCCAGCAGACGGATTGAGGACAGGGCCTACGAGCAGTACTTC.

This clone was counted a few times. The rearrangement uses TRBV6-5 and TRBJ1-4; 7 bases are a match to TRBD1. The CDR3 length is 14 residues. V shed 5 bases and J 3 bases; nucleotides not matched to a gene: 3. Germline-derived CDR1 and CDR2 are MNHEY and SVGAGI. The CDR3 nucleotides are TGTGCCAGCAGTACAGGGGCGCCTAATGAAAAACTGTTTTTT. It encodes CASSTGAPNEKLFF.

The chain carries TRBV6-5 and TRBJ2-7; a possible D gene is TRBD1 (6 bases). Germline V gives CDR1 MNHEY, CDR2 SVGAGI. The CDR3 runs to 14 residues. Between the trimmed V and J ends, which lost 0 bases and 2 bases, there was a span of 8 bases. CDR3 DNA sequence: TGTGCCAGCAGTTACTCCTGGGACACCTACGAGCAGTACTTC. This encodes CASSYSWDTYEQYF.

The chain couples TRBV5-1 to TRBJ2-3, with D possibly matching TRBD2 (5 bases). Germline CDR1 is SGHRS and CDR2 is YFSETQ. The CDR3 consists of 14 residues. The V end lost 9 bases, the J end lost 0 bases, and 14 bases lay between the germline ends. In DNA, the CDR3 is TGCGCCACCAGGTCAACTAGTAGCACAGATACGCAGTATTTT. Translation: CATRSTSSTDTQYF.

The chain links TRBV7-2 to TRBJ1-6, with TRBD1 as a possible D gene (6 bases). The germline V gene encodes CDR1 SGHTA and CDR2 FQGNSA. V lost 5 bases, J lost 7 bases, and 12 bases lay in between. CDR3 length: 14 amino acids. In DNA, the CDR3 is TGTGCCAGCAGCCTACAGGGTGGGAATTCACCCCTCCACTTT. Translated, it gives CASSLQGGNSPLHF.

CDR3 amino acids: CASSQDTPNTGELFF. CDR3 sequence (DNA): TGTGCCAGCAGCCAAGATACACCGAACACCGGGGAGCTGTTTTTT. The rearrangement uses TRBV14 and TRBJ2-2; unclear D gene. V lost 0 bases, J lost 0 bases, and 5 bases lay in between. This CDR3 spans 15 amino acids. CDR1 SGHDN and CDR2 FVKESK come from the germline V gene.

The genes are TRBV6-1 and TRBJ1-5; D unresolved. Germline V gene lookup returns CDR1 MNHNS and CDR2 SASEGT. The CDR3 sequence is 14 residues long. The V and J ends lost 5 bases and 3 bases respectively, with 11 bases between them. This CDR3 reads CASSSIGDNQPQHF. CDR3 nucleotide sequence: TGTGCCAGCAGTTCGATCGGAGACAATCAGCCCCAGCATTTT.

This clone was recorded a few times. The chain employs TRBV7-3 and TRBJ1-1; TRBD1 is a possible D gene (5 bases). This CDR3 has 15 residues. The V end was cut by 1 base, the J end by 1 base, with 10 bases between. The germline gives CDR1 SGHTA, CDR2 FQGTGA. The CDR3 is CASSLKAGPNTEAFF. For the CDR3, the DNA is TGTGCCAGCAGCTTAAAGGCGGGGCCGAACACTGAAGCTTTCTTT.

This clone was detected many times. The gene calls are TRBV29-1 and TRBJ2-1; 7 nucleotides match TRBD1. Germline values: CDR1 SQVTM, CDR2 ANQGSEA. The CDR3 has 13 residues. V lost 4 bases, J lost 4 bases, and 4 bases stayed unmatched. The chain's CDR3 is CSVGRDSYNEQFF. For the CDR3, the DNA is TGCAGCGTTGGCCGGGACAGTTACAATGAGCAGTTCTTC.

The chain combines TRBV30 with TRBJ1-1; D not certain. CDR3 length: 12 amino acids. V lost 4 bases, J lost 3 bases, and 9 bases lay in between. Germline CDR1 reads GTSNPN; CDR2 reads SVGIG (reference sequence). This chain's CDR3 is CAWTGGYTEAFF. CDR3 sequence (DNA): TGTGCCTGGACCGGCGGATACACTGAAGCTTTCTTT.

This chain connects TRBV30 to TRBJ2-1; 12 bases align to TRBD2. Germline assignment: CDR1 GTSNPN and CDR2 SVGIG (reference sequence). The CDR3 spans 22 residues. V shed 3 bases and J 0 bases; nucleotides not matched to a gene: 21. The CDR3 loop is CAWRRVRLAGALKDSSYNEQFF. CDR3 nucleotides: TGTGCCTGGAGAAGGGTGAGACTAGCGGGGGCCCTAAAAGATAGCTCCTACAATGAGCAGTTCTTC.

The gene calls are TRBV5-1 and TRBJ1-1; D possibly corresponds to TRBD1 (6 bases). V was cut by 4 bases and J by 5 bases, with 12 bases left in between. This CDR3 comprises 13 residues. Germline loops: CDR1 SGHRS, CDR2 YFSETQ. The CDR3 nucleotides are TGCGCCAGCAGCCCTGATACAGGGACTGAAGCTTTCTTT. It is translated as CASSPDTGTEAFF.

The chain recombines TRBV18 with TRBJ2-7; D is unresolved. There are 15 residues in the CDR3. CDR1 is KGHSH, CDR2 LQKENI, per germline. V was cut by 1 base and J by 7 bases, with 17 bases left in between. The CDR3 sequence: CASSPLSVALREQYF. In DNA form, the CDR3 reads TGTGCCAGCTCACCACTGTCCGTCGCCCTCCGGGAGCAGTACTTC.

The V gene is TRBV7-8, the J gene TRBJ2-5; TRBD2 is a possible D gene (7 bases). Per germline, CDR1 SGHVS and CDR2 FQNEAQ. This CDR3 contains 15 residues. The V and J ends lost 10 bases and 2 bases respectively, with 20 bases between them. CDR3 sequence: CATVRTRGQQETQYF. DNA of the CDR3: TGTGCCACTGTCAGGACGCGGGGGCAACAAGAGACCCAGTACTTC. Looking up the rest from reference TRBV7-8 and TRBJ2-5 gives the full variable domain: GAGVSQSPRYKVAKRGQDVALRCDPISGHVSLFWYQQALGQGPEFLTYFQNEAQLDKSGLPSDRFFAERPEGSVSTLKIQRTQQEDSAVYLCATVRTRGQQETQYFGPGTRLLVL.

The V call is TRBV27, the J call TRBJ2-5; 11 nucleotides agree with TRBD2. Germline CDR1 and CDR2: MNHEY and SMNVEV (reference sequence). This CDR3 has 20 residues. Trimming took 2 bases from V and 5 from J; bases not matched to a gene: 19. The CDR3 DNA reads TGTGCCAGCAGTTTAAGGGGATTGGCGACTAGCGGGAAAATTTGGGAGACCCAGTACTTC. Protein product: CASSLRGLATSGKIWETQYF.

This clone was detected only a few times. The chain couples TRBV13 to TRBJ2-5; the match to TRBD1 covers 11 bases. Germline CDR1 and CDR2: PRHDT and FYEKMQ (reference sequence). CDR3 length: 16 amino acids. V lost 1 base to trimming and J lost 3 bases; unmatched junction nucleotides: 4. The CDR3 reads CASSLVWTGGEETQYF. In nucleotides, the CDR3 is TGTGCCAGCAGCTTAGTCTGGACAGGGGGCGAAGAGACCCAGTACTTC.

This clone was observed a handful of times. This chain links TRBV11-2 with TRBJ2-1; D uncertain. Germline V gives CDR1 SGHAT, CDR2 FQNNGV. The CDR3 loop spans 13 amino acids. Between the trimmed V and J ends, which lost 7 bases and 4 bases, there was a span of 11 bases. CDR3: CASTRAFYNEQFF. For the CDR3, the DNA is TGTGCCAGCACTCGAGCCTTTTACAATGAGCAGTTCTTC.

This CDR3 is CASSLVGGDSPLHF. In DNA, the CDR3 is TGCGCCAGCAGCTTGGTAGGGGGAGATTCACCCCTCCACTTT. This chain connects TRBV5-1 to TRBJ1-6, with D perhaps TRBD1 (6 bases). This CDR3 comprises 14 residues. CDR1 and CDR2 from the germline V gene are SGHRS and YFSETQ. V dropped 0 bases and J dropped 8 bases, with 9 bases sitting between them.

This clone was seen more than once but under ten times. The chain links TRBV11-2 to TRBJ1-1; D gene ambiguous. Germline CDR1 SGHAT, CDR2 FQNNGV. V lost 6 bases and J 3 bases, leaving 11 bases between the germline ends. The CDR3 is 13 residues long. This CDR3 is CASSKSGDTEAFF. The CDR3 DNA reads TGTGCCAGCAGTAAATCAGGTGACACTGAAGCTTTCTTT. Full variable domain (remainder filled in from reference TRBV11-2 and TRBJ1-1): EAGVAQSPRYKIIEKRQSVAFWCNPISGHATLYWYQQILGQGPKLLIQFQNNGVVDDSQLPKDRFSAERLKGVDSTLKIQPAKLEDSAVYLCASSKSGDTEAFFGQGTRLTVV.

The J gene is TRBJ2-3, the V gene TRBV18, with 9 nucleotides matching TRBD2. CDR3 length equals 16 residues. Trimming at V came to 3 bases and at J to 3 bases, leaving 7 bases not matched to a gene. Germline V gene sequence: CDR1 KGHSH, CDR2 LQKENI. The CDR3 loop is CASSPVSGRGTDTQYF. The CDR3 coding sequence is TGTGCCAGCTCACCGGTTAGCGGGAGAGGGACAGATACGCAGTATTTT.

The chain recombines TRBV4-1 with TRBJ1-6; D uncertain. CDR1 is MGHRA and CDR2 is YSYEKL in the germline V gene. Trimming left V 1 base short and J 8 bases short, with 15 bases between. CDR3 length equals 16 residues. The CDR3 sequence: CASSQVGGPVDSPLHF. In nucleotides, the CDR3 is TGCGCCAGCAGCCAAGTCGGCGGGCCCGTCGATTCACCCCTCCACTTT.

This chain joins TRBV5-1 and TRBJ1-1; a weak D match, TRBD1 (5 bases). This CDR3 comprises 16 residues. V lost 0 bases and J 1 base, leaving 13 bases between the germline ends. CDR1 is SGHRS and CDR2 is YFSETQ in the germline V gene. CDR3 DNA sequence: TGCGCCAGCAGCTTGGTGCTTGGGGCTCAGAACACTGAAGCTTTCTTT. Encoded protein: CASSLVLGAQNTEAFF.